Listed below are T cell receptor beta chains from one sample, sequenced in a study of OX40 agonist ivuxolimab in advanced cancers. TCRdb's copy holds only in-frame clones and misses some; the assay was immunoSEQ multiplex PCR. The data hold 60,000 or so clones, with 65% to 85% observed a single time. Sample: CD4+ or CD8+ T cells sorted from blood, taken in a trial of the OX40 agonist ivuxolimab. All receptors derive from an adult with an advanced solid tumor such as melanoma, head and neck, liver or kidney cancer. CDR3s leave out the opening cysteine and the closing phenylalanine or tryptophan. The order of the fields is clone size, V gene, CDR3 protein. Where a row states a size, it is once, few, many or the class of an expanded clone; other rows omit it.

clone size: few
V gene: TRBV5-1
CDR3 protein: ASSLAPSSGNTIY

clone size: once
V gene: TRBV10-1
CDR3 protein: ASSELPGPSYEQY

clone size: .
V gene: TRBV2
CDR3 protein: ASGRANYGYT

clone size: .
V gene: TRBV5-4
CDR3 protein: ASSRVGGDGTQH

clone size: .
V gene: TRBV19
CDR3 protein: ASSMVAGGIETQY

clone size: once
V gene: TRBV7-9
CDR3 protein: ASSFGDRWQPQH

clone size: .
V gene: TRBV7-9
CDR3 protein: ASSPLAGGTDTQY

clone size: .
V gene: TRBV6-5
CDR3 protein: ASSYSSLREQY

clone size: .
V gene: TRBV21-1
CDR3 protein: ASSKGRGRRNYGYT

clone size: once
V gene: TRBV2
CDR3 protein: ASHLGENTEAF

clone size: .
V gene: TRBV21-1
CDR3 protein: ATQGGRDYGYT

clone size: .
V gene: TRBV7-8
CDR3 protein: ASSLWDRSQETQY

clone size: .
V gene: TRBV27
CDR3 protein: ASSRGPQGTGELF

clone size: .
V gene: TRBV2
CDR3 protein: ASDLAGGRDEQY

clone size: few
V gene: TRBV6-1
CDR3 protein: ASRTKGQGNQPQH

clone size: .
V gene: TRBV5-3
CDR3 protein: ARSPRTGGTQPQH

clone size: .
V gene: TRBV5-1
CDR3 protein: ASSLGLGGFGSGANVLT

clone size: .
V gene: TRBV5-6
CDR3 protein: ASSLVLAGRTDTQY

clone size: .
V gene: TRBV2
CDR3 protein: ASSVRRETQY

clone size: .
V gene: TRBV15
CDR3 protein: ATSGPGTAPPGANVLT

clone size: .
V gene: TRBV2
CDR3 protein: ASTLAGGPTYEQY

clone size: .
V gene: TRBV4-1
CDR3 protein: ASSLSQGSYEQY

clone size: .
V gene: TRBV5-4
CDR3 protein: ASSPRRAGGPSELF

clone size: .
V gene: TRBV11-3
CDR3 protein: ASSPRTGPHGELF

clone size: few
V gene: TRBV19
CDR3 protein: ASSILDGKDQPQH

clone size: .
V gene: TRBV30
CDR3 protein: AWKNYGYT

clone size: few
V gene: TRBV30
CDR3 protein: AWRGQLNTEAF

clone size: .
V gene: TRBV6-5
CDR3 protein: ASRPGPVYEQY

clone size: once
V gene: TRBV5-6
CDR3 protein: ASSRSWGELF

clone size: once
V gene: TRBV9
CDR3 protein: ASSFRFLPGTGELF

clone size: once
V gene: TRBV14
CDR3 protein: ASSERPGLNEQF

clone size: .
V gene: TRBV27
CDR3 protein: ASSLRQGWSEAF

clone size: .
V gene: TRBV7-9
CDR3 protein: ASSPYNEQF

clone size: .
V gene: TRBV5-4
CDR3 protein: ASSFSGGGTGELF

clone size: .
V gene: TRBV19
CDR3 protein: ASSIGTSRETQY

clone size: .
V gene: TRBV5-1
CDR3 protein: ASSRTLDAGDTEAF

clone size: .
V gene: TRBV11-2
CDR3 protein: ASNGHQNTEAF

clone size: .
V gene: TRBV7-2
CDR3 protein: ASSSSAWGTGNTIY

clone size: .
V gene: TRBV19
CDR3 protein: ARGRQDPYEQY

clone size: once
V gene: TRBV29-1
CDR3 protein: SGRYNEQF

clone size: .
V gene: TRBV2
CDR3 protein: ASTGGSGTPLH

clone size: .
V gene: TRBV5-4
CDR3 protein: ASSLQRGTEAF

clone size: .
V gene: TRBV25-1
CDR3 protein: ASSEGGTNEKLF

clone size: .
V gene: TRBV25-1
CDR3 protein: ASMGGFYNSPLH

clone size: once
V gene: TRBV4-2
CDR3 protein: ASSQDITSNNIQY